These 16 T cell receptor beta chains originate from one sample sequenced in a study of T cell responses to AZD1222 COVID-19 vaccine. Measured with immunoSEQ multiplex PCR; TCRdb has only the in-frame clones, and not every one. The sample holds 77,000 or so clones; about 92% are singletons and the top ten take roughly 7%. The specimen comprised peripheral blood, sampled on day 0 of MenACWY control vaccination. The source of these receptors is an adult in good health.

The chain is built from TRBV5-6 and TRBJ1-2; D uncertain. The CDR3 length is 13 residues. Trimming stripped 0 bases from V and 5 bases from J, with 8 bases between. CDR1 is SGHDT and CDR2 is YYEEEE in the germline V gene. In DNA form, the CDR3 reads TGTGCCAGCAGCTTGGCCCAGTTTTATGGCTACACCTTC. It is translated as CASSLAQFYGYTF.

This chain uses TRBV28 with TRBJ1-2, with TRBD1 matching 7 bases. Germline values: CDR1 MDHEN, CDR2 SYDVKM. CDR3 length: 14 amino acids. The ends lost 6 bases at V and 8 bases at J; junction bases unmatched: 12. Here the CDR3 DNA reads TGTGCCAGCAGCCTAGGGGAAAACAGGGGAGGCTACACCTTC. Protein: CASSLGENRGGYTF.

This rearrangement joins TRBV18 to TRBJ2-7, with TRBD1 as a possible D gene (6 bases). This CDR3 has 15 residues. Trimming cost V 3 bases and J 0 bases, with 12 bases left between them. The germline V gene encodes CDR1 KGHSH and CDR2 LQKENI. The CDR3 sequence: CASSPRTGNSYEQYF. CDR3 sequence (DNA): TGTGCCAGCTCACCTCGAACAGGGAACTCCTACGAGCAGTACTTC. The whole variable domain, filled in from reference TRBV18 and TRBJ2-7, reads NAGVMQNPRHLVRRRGQEARLRCSPMKGHSHVYWYRQLPEEGLKFMVYLQKENIIDESGMPKERFSAEFPKEGPSILRIQQVVRGDSAAYFCASSPRTGNSYEQYFGPGTRLTVT.

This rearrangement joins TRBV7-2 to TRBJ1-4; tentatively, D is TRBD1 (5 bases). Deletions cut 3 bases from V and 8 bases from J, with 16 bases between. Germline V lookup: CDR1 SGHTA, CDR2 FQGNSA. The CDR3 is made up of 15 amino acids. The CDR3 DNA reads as TGTGCCAGCAGCTTTTCCGGGACCGGACACGAAAAACTGTTTTTT. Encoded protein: CASSFSGTGHEKLFF. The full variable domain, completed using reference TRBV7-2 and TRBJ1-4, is GAGVSQSPSNKVTEKGKDVELRCDPISGHTALYWYRQSLGQGLEFLIYFQGNSAPDKSGLPSDRFSAERTGGSVSTLTIQRTQQEDSAVYLCASSFSGTGHEKLFFGSGTQLSVL.

The CDR3 region is CASSVGWANEQYF. The CDR3, as DNA: TGCGCCAGCAGCGTGGGGTGGGCGAACGAGCAGTACTTC. This chain connects TRBV5-1 to TRBJ2-7; the D is unclear. This CDR3 contains 13 residues. Germline V CDR1 and CDR2: SGHRS, YFSETQ. With 4 bases removed from V and 5 bases from J, the gap between germline ends came to 13 bases.

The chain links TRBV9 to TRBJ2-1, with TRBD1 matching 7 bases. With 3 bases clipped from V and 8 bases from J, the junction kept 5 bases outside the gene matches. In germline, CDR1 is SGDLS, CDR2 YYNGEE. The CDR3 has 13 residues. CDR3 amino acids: CASSATGLDEQFF. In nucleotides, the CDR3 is TGTGCCAGCAGCGCGACAGGGCTCGATGAGCAGTTCTTC.

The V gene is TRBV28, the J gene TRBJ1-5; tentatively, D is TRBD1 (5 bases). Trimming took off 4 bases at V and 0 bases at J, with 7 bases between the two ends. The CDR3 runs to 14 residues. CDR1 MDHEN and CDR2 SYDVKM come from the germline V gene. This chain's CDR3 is CASSWTLSNQPQHF. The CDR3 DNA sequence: TGTGCCAGCAGTTGGACACTTAGCAATCAGCCCCAGCATTTT.

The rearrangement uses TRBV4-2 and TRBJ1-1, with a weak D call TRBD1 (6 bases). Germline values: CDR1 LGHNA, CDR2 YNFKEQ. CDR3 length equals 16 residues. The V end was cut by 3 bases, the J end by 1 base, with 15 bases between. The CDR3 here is CASSQNPGQENTEAFF. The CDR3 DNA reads TGTGCCAGCAGCCAGAACCCGGGACAAGAGAACACTGAAGCTTTCTTT.

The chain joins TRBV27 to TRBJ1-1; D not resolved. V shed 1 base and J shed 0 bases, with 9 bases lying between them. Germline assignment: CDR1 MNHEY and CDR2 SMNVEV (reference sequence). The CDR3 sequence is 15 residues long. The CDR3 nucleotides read TGTGCCAGCAGTTTATTTGGTACCATGAACACTGAAGCTTTCTTT. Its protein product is CASSLFGTMNTEAFF.

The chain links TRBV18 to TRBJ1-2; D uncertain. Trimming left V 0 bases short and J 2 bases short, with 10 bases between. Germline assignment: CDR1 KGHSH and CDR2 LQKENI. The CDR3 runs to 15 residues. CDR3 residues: CASSPPNSQNYGYTF. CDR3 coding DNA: TGTGCCAGCTCACCACCGAACAGCCAAAACTATGGCTACACCTTC.

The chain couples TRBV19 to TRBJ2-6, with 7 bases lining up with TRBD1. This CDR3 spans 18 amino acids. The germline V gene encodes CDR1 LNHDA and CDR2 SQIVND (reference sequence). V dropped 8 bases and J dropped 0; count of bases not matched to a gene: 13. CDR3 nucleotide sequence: TGTGCCAGTGGGGCCGGACAGGAGAAAAGCTCTGGGGCCAACGTCCTGACTTTC. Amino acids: CASGAGQEKSSGANVLTF.

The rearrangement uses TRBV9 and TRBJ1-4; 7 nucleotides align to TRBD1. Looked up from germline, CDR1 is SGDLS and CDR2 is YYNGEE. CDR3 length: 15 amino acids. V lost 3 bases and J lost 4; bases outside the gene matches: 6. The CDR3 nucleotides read TGTGCCAGCAGCGCCTCGGACAGGTTTAATGAAAAACTGTTTTTT. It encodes CASSASDRFNEKLFF.

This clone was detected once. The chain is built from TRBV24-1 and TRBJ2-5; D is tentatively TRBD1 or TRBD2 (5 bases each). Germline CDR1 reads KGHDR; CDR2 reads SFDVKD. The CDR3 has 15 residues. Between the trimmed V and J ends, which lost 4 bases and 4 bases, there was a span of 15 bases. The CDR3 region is CATSDGRGAGETQYF. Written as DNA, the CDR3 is TGTGCCACCAGTGACGGACGGGGCGCTGGAGAGACCCAGTACTTC.

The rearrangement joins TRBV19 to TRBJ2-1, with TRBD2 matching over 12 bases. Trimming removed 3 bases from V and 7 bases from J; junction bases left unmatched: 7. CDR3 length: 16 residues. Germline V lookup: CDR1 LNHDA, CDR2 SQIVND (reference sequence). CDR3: CASSIIPSGRANEQFF. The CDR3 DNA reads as TGTGCCAGTAGTATCATCCCTAGCGGGAGGGCGAATGAGCAGTTCTTC.

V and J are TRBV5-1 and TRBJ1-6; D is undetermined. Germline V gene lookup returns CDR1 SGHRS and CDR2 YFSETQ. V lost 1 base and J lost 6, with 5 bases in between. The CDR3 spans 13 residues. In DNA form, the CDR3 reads TGCGCCAGCAGCTTGACAGCTAATTCACCCCTCCACTTT. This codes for CASSLTANSPLHF.

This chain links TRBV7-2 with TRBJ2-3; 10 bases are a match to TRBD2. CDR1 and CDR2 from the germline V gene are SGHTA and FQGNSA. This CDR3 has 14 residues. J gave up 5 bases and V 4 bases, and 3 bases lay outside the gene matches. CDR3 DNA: TGTGCCAGCAGCTCCCCTAGCGGGGGAGATACGCAGTATTTT. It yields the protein CASSSPSGGDTQYF.